The rows below give T cell receptor beta chains drawn from one sample of a study of identical twins. MiXCR, applied by TCRdb to the 5' RACE reads, yields one record per CDR3 protein. The data contain approximately 670,000 distinct CDR3 sequences, 6.1% of them singletons. The sample consisted of naive T cells sorted from blood. The receptor source for this set is a man in his late teens or twenties in good health. Both conserved end residues are trimmed from each CDR3. Only some rows state a clone size, as once, few, many or a class for expanded clones.

v_call: TRBV7-3; j_call: TRBJ2-3; clone_size: .; cdr3_aa: ASSLGSLDTQY
v_call: TRBV12-3/TRBV12-4; j_call: TRBJ1-2; clone_size: many; cdr3_aa: ASTGTGNGYT
v_call: TRBV4-3; j_call: TRBJ2-1; clone_size: many; cdr3_aa: ASSQERLAGAYEQF
v_call: TRBV27; j_call: TRBJ2-7; clone_size: many; cdr3_aa: ANSGLAAYEQY
v_call: TRBV20-1; j_call: TRBJ1-1; clone_size: few; cdr3_aa: SARDWRMNTEAF
v_call: TRBV4-1; j_call: TRBJ2-7; clone_size: .; cdr3_aa: ASSGQLYPYEQY
v_call: TRBV10-3; j_call: TRBJ2-2; clone_size: few; cdr3_aa: AIRKDGFRDGELF
v_call: TRBV12-3/TRBV12-4; j_call: TRBJ2-5; clone_size: many; cdr3_aa: ASSFPARRETQY
v_call: TRBV29-1; j_call: TRBJ1-1; clone_size: many; cdr3_aa: SVGPLTNTEAF
v_call: TRBV5-8; j_call: TRBJ2-1; clone_size: .; cdr3_aa: ASSLDGTMSSYNEQF
v_call: TRBV12-3/TRBV12-4; j_call: TRBJ2-1; clone_size: .; cdr3_aa: ASSLPPGTSGSDEQF
v_call: TRBV7-9; j_call: TRBJ2-2; clone_size: many; cdr3_aa: ASIFNRDSDTGELF
v_call: TRBV7-2; j_call: TRBJ2-1; clone_size: few; cdr3_aa: ASSNVGLKVGNEQF
v_call: TRBV7-9; j_call: TRBJ2-3; clone_size: many; cdr3_aa: ASSYDPGSTQY
v_call: TRBV20-1; j_call: TRBJ2-2; clone_size: .; cdr3_aa: SARDLLVLHYTGELF
v_call: TRBV6-6; j_call: TRBJ2-1; clone_size: few; cdr3_aa: ASSYGPEQF
v_call: TRBV5-1; j_call: TRBJ2-1; clone_size: many; cdr3_aa: ASSLEGGVSYNEQF
v_call: TRBV12-3/TRBV12-4; j_call: TRBJ2-5; clone_size: many; cdr3_aa: ASSVASQETQY
v_call: TRBV5-1; j_call: TRBJ1-1; clone_size: many; cdr3_aa: ASSLEGGGGTEAF
v_call: TRBV7-9; j_call: TRBJ2-5; clone_size: .; cdr3_aa: ASSLWRGEVQETQY
v_call: TRBV5-1; j_call: TRBJ2-1; clone_size: many; cdr3_aa: ASSSHIGTSGRTPYNEQF
v_call: TRBV20-1; j_call: TRBJ2-1; clone_size: many; cdr3_aa: SATPPGEGPYNEQF
v_call: TRBV20-1; j_call: TRBJ2-1; clone_size: many; cdr3_aa: SARDGGTSVYNEQF
v_call: TRBV9; j_call: TRBJ2-1; clone_size: .; cdr3_aa: ASSVWLAGEKQF
v_call: TRBV10-3; j_call: TRBJ1-5; clone_size: many; cdr3_aa: AIRRQGDQPQH
v_call: TRBV20-1; j_call: TRBJ1-2; clone_size: many; cdr3_aa: SATTVYGYT
v_call: TRBV19; j_call: TRBJ2-1; clone_size: .; cdr3_aa: ASTYTGTSFLV
v_call: TRBV3-1; j_call: TRBJ1-1; clone_size: few; cdr3_aa: ASSQDGNRMNQAF
v_call: TRBV7-9; j_call: TRBJ1-4; clone_size: few; cdr3_aa: ASSQDRGNEKLF
v_call: TRBV24-1; j_call: TRBJ2-3; clone_size: many; cdr3_aa: ATSRGGSEDTQY
v_call: TRBV7-8; j_call: TRBJ2-3; clone_size: .; cdr3_aa: ASSPTGASLTDTQY
v_call: TRBV11-2; j_call: TRBJ2-5; clone_size: .; cdr3_aa: ASSLDRQSYQETQY
v_call: TRBV18; j_call: TRBJ2-2; clone_size: .; cdr3_aa: ASSPLAGSTGELF
v_call: TRBV7-9; j_call: TRBJ2-7; clone_size: many; cdr3_aa: ASSRGQGASYEQY
v_call: TRBV7-2; j_call: TRBJ1-4; clone_size: many; cdr3_aa: ASSFSTNEKLF
v_call: TRBV20-1; j_call: TRBJ2-3; clone_size: many; cdr3_aa: SARTSGTVGTQY
v_call: TRBV24-1; j_call: TRBJ1-2; clone_size: many; cdr3_aa: ATSDATGSYGYT
v_call: TRBV29-1; j_call: TRBJ2-3; clone_size: many; cdr3_aa: SAKGLAGTSDTQY
v_call: TRBV5-1; j_call: TRBJ2-1; clone_size: many; cdr3_aa: ASSLDLVDEQF
v_call: TRBV5-1; j_call: TRBJ2-2; clone_size: few; cdr3_aa: ASRWTFNTGELF
v_call: TRBV7-9; j_call: TRBJ2-7; clone_size: many; cdr3_aa: ASSSEREEYEQY
v_call: TRBV29-1; j_call: TRBJ1-5; clone_size: many; cdr3_aa: SVAGGGYNQPQH
v_call: TRBV5-5; j_call: TRBJ2-2; clone_size: few; cdr3_aa: ASSLAQGGNTGELF
v_call: TRBV6-2/TRBV6-3; j_call: TRBJ2-1; clone_size: many; cdr3_aa: ASSFPVVVPGGPEYEQF
v_call: TRBV5-1; j_call: TRBJ2-5; clone_size: .; cdr3_aa: ASSFERDRQETQY